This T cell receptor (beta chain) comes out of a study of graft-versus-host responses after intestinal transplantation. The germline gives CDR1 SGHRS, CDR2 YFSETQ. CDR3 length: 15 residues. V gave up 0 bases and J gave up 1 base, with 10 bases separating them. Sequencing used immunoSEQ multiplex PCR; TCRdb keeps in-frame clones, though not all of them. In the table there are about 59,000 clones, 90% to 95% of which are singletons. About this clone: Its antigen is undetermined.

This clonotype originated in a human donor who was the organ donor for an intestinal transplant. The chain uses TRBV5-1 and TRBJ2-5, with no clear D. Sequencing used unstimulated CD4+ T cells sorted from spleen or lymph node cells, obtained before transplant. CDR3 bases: TGCGCCAGCAGCTTGGGACCAACAGCCCAAGAGACCCAGTACTTC. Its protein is CASSLGPTAQETQYF. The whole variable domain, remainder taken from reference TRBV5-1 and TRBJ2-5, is KAGVTQTPRYLIKTRGQQVTLSCSPISGHRSVSWYQQTPGQGLQFLFEYFSETQRNKGNFPGRFSGRQFSNSRSEMNVSTLELGDSALYLCASSLGPTAQETQYFGPGTRLLVL.